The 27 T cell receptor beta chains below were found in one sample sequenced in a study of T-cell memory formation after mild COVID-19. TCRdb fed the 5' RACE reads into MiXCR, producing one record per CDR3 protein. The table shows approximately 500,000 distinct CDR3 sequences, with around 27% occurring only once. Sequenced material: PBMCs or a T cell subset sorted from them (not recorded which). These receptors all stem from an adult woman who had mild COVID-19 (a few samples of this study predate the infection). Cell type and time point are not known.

CDR3 protein: CASSQELALTHTQYF. The CDR3 DNA sequence: TGCGCCAGCAGCCAAGAACTAGCGCTCACCCATACGCAGTATTTT. The chain couples TRBV4-3 to TRBJ2-3; 7 bases are shared with TRBD2. Germline CDR1 reads LGHNA; CDR2 reads YSLEER. There are 15 residues in the CDR3. V was pared by 0 bases and J by 7 bases, with 7 bases of the junction left unmatched.

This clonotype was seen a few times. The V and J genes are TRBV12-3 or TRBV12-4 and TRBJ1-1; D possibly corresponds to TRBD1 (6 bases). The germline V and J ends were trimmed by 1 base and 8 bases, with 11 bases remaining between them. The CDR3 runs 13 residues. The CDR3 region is CASSLGSGGEAFF. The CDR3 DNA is TGTGCCAGCAGTTTAGGATCCGGGGGCGAAGCTTTCTTT.

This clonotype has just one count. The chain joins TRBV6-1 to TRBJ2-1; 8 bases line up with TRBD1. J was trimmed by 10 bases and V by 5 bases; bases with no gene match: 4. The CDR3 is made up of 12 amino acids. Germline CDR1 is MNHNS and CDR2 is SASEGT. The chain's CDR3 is CASSPTGDEQFF. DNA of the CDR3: TGTGCCAGCAGTCCGACAGGGGACGAGCAGTTCTTC.

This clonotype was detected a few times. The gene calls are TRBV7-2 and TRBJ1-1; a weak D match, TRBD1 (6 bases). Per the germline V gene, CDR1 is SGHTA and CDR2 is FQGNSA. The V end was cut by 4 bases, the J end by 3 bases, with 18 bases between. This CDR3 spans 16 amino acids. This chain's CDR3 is CASSWQGTLPDTEAFF. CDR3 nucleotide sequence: TGTGCCAGCAGCTGGCAGGGGACCCTTCCGGACACTGAAGCTTTCTTT.

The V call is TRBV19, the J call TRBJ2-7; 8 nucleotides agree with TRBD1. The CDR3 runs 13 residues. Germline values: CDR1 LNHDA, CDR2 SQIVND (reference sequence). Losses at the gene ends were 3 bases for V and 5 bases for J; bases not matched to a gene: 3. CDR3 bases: TGTGCCAGTAGTATGGCAGGGGGCAACGAGCAGTACTTC. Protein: CASSMAGGNEQYF.

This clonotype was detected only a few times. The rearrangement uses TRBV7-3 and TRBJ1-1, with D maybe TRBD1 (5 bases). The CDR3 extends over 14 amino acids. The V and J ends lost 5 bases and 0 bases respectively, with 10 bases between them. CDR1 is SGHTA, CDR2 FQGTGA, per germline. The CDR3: CASSPGGVNTEAFF. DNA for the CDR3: TGTGCCAGCAGCCCGGGGGGGGTGAACACTGAAGCTTTCTTT.

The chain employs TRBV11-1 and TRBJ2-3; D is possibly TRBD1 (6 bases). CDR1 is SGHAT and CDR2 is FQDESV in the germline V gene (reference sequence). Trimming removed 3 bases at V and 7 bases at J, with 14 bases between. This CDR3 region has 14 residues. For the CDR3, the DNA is TGTGCCAGCAGCTTCGTACAGGGCGAAAATACGCAGTATTTT. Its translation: CASSFVQGENTQYF.

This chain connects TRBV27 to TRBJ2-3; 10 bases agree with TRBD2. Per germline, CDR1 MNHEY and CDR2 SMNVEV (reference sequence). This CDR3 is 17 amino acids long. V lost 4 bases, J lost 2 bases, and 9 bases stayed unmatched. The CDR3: CASSSRTSGQNTDTQYF. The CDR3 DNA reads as TGTGCCAGCAGTTCCCGGACTAGCGGACAGAACACAGATACGCAGTATTTT.

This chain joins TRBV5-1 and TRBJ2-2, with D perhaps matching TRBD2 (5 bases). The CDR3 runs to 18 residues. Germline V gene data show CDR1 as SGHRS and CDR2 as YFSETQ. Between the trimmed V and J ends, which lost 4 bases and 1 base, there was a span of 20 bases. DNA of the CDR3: TGCGCCAGCAGCACGGGATGGGGATGGGGAGAGAACACCGGGGAGCTGTTTTTT. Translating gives CASSTGWGWGENTGELFF.

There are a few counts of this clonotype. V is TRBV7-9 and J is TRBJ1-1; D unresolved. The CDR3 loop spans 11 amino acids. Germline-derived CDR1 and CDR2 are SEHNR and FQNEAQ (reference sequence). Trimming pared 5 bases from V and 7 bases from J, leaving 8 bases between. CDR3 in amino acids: CASSPSIEAFF. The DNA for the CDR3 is TGTGCCAGCAGCCCCTCGATTGAAGCTTTCTTT.

This chain's CDR3 is CASRQGLASYNEQFF. Here the CDR3 DNA reads TGTGCCAGCAGACAGGGACTAGCATCCTACAATGAGCAGTTCTTC. The rearrangement uses TRBV12-3 or TRBV12-4 and TRBJ2-1; the match to TRBD2 covers 9 bases. CDR3 length: 15 residues. Trimming cost V 6 bases and J 1 base; bases outside gene matches: 4.

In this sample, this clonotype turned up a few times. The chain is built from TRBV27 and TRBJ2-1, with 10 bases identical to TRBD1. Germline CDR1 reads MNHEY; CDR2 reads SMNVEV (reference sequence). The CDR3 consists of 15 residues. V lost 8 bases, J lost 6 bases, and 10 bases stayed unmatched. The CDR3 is CASRRGTGAFNEQFF. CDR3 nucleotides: TGTGCCAGCCGCCGCGGGACAGGGGCGTTCAATGAGCAGTTCTTC.

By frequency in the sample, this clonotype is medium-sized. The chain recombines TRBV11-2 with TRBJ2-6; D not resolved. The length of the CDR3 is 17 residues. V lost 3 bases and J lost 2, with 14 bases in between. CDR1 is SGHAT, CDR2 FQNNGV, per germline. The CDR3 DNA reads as TGTGCCAGCAGCTTGGTCTTTTGGGGAACTGGGGCCAACGTCCTGACTTTC. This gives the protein CASSLVFWGTGANVLTF.

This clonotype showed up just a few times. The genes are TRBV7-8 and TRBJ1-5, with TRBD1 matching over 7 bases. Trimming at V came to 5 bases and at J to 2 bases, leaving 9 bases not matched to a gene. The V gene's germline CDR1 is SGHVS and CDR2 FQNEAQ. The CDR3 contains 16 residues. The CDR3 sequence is CASSIGRDSRNQPQHF. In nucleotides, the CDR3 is TGTGCCAGCAGCATCGGCCGGGACAGCCGCAATCAGCCCCAGCATTTT.

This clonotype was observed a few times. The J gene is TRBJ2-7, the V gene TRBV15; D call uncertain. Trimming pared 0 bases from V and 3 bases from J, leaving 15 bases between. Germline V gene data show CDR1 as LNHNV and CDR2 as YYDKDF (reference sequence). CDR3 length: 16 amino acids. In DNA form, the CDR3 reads TGTGCCACCAGCAGAGATCGAAGGGAATGGGACTACGAGCAGTACTTC. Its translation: CATSRDRREWDYEQYF. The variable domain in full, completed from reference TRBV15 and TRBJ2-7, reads DAMVIQNPRYQVTQFGKPVTLSCSQTLNHNVMYWYQQKSSQAPKLLFHYYDKDFNNEADTPDNFQSRRPNTSFCFLDIRSPGLGDTAMYLCATSRDRREWDYEQYFGPGTRLTVT.

CDR3 region: CASSSARLYEQYF. CDR3 in DNA: TGTGCCAGCAGCTCCGCCAGGCTCTACGAGCAGTACTTC. The rearrangement joins TRBV7-2 to TRBJ2-7, with D hard to call. With 4 bases removed from V and 3 bases from J, the gap between germline ends came to 10 bases. Looked up from germline, CDR1 is SGHTA and CDR2 is FQGNSA. The CDR3 extends over 13 amino acids.

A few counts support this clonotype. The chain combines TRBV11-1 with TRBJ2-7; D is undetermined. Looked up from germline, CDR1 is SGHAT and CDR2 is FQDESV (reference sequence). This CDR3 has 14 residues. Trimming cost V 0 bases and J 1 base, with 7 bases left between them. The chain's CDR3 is CASSLALRSYEQYF. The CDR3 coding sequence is TGTGCCAGCAGCTTAGCGCTGAGATCCTACGAGCAGTACTTC.

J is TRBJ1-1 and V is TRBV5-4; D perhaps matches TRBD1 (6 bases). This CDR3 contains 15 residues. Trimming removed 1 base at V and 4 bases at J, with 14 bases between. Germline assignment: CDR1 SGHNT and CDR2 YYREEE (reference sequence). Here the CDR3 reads CASSLTGGLSTEAFF. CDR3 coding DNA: TGTGCCAGCAGCTTGACCGGGGGGCTATCCACTGAAGCTTTCTTT.

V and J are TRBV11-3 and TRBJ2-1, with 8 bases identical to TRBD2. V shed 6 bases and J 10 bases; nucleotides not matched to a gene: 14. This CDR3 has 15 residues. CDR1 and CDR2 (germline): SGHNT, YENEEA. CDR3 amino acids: CASRGRDSGTREQFF. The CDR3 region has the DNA TGTGCCAGCAGGGGGAGAGATAGCGGGACACGGGAGCAGTTCTTC.

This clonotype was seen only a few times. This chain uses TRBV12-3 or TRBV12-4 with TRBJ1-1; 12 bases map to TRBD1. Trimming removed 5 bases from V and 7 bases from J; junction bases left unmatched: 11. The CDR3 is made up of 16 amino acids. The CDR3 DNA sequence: TGTGCCAGCAGTAAGGGACAGGGGGCTTTTGTCAGTGAAGCTTTCTTT. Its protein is CASSKGQGAFVSEAFF.

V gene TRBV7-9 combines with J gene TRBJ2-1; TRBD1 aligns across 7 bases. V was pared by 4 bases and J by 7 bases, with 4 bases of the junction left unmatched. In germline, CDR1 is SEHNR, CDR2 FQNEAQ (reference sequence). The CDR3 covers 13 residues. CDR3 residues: CASSSPTGNEQFF. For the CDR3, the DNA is TGTGCCAGCAGCTCACCGACAGGGAATGAGCAGTTCTTC. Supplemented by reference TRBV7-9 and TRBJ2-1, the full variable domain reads DTGVSQNPRHKITKRGQNVTFRCDPISEHNRLYWYRQTLGQGPEFLTYFQNEAQLEKSRLLSDRFSAERPKGSFSTLEIQRTEQGDSAMYLCASSSPTGNEQFFGPGTRLTVL.

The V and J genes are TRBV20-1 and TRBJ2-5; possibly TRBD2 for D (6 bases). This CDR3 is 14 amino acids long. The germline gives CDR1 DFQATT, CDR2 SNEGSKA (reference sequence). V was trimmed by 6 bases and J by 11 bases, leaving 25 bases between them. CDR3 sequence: CSAWDSHSYNEQYF. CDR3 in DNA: TGCAGTGCCTGGGACTCCCACTCCTACAATGAGCAGTACTTC.

This CDR3 reads CATSDATQGNEKLFF. CDR3 coding DNA: TGTGCCACCAGTGATGCAACTCAGGGAAATGAAAAACTGTTTTTT. The chain links TRBV24-1 to TRBJ1-4; tentatively, D is TRBD1 (5 bases). Germline V gives CDR1 KGHDR, CDR2 SFDVKD. Between the trimmed V and J ends, which lost 3 bases and 5 bases, there was a span of 12 bases. This CDR3 contains 15 residues.

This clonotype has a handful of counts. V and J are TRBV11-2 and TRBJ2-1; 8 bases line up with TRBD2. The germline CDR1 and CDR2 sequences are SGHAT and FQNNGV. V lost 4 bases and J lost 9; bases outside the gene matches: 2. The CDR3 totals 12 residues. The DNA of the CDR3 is TGTGCCAGCAGCTCCGGGAGGGGTGAGCAGTTCTTC. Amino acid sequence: CASSSGRGEQFF.

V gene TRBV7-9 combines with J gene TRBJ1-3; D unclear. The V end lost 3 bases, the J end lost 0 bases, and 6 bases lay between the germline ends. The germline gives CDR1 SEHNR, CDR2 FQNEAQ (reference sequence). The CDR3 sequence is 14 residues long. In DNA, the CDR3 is TGTGCCAGCAGCTTCGGGGTCTCTGGAAACACCATATATTTT. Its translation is CASSFGVSGNTIYF.

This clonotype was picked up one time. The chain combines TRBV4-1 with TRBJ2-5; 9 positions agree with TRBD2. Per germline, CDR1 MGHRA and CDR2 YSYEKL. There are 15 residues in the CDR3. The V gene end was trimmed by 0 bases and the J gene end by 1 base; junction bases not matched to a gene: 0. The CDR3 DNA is TGCGCCAGCAGCCAAGAGACTAGCGGCCAAGAGACCCAGTACTTC. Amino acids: CASSQETSGQETQYF.

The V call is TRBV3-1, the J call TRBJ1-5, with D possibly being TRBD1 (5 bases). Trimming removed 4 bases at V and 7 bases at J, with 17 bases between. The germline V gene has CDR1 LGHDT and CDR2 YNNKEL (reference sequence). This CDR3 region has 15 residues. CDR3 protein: CASSPEGRGGQPQHF. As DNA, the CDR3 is TGTGCCAGCAGCCCCGAGGGGAGGGGAGGGCAGCCCCAGCATTTT. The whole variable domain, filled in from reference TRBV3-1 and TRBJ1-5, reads DTAVSQTPKYLVTQMGNDKSIKCEQNLGHDTMYWYKQDSKKFLKIMFSYNNKELIINETVPNRFSPKSPDKAHLNLHINSLELGDSAVYFCASSPEGRGGQPQHFGDGTRLSIL.